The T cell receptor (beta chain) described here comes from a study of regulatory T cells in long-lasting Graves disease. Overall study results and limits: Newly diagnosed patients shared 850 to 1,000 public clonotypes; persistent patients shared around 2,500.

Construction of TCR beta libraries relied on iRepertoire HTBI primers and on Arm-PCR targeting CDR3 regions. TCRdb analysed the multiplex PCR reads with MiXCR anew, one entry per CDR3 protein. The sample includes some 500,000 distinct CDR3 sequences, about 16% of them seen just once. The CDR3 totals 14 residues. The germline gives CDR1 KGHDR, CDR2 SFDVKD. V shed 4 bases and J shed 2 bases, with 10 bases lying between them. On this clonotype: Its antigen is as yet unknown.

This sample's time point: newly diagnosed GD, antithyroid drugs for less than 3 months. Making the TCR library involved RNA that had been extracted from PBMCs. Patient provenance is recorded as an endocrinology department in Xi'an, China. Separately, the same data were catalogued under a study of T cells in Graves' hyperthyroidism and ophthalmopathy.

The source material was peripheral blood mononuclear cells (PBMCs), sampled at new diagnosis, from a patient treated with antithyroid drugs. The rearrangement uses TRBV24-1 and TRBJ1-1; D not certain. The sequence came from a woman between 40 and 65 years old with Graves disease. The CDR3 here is CATSDGPYNTEAFF. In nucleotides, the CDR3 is TGTGCCACCAGTGACGGCCCATACAACACTGAAGCTTTCTTT.